These 29 T cell receptor beta chains share one sample of origin, sequenced in a study of cytomegalovirus exposure and HLA in healthy donors. Primers for the PCR totalled 60 Vbeta and 13 Jbeta. Sequencing was performed with immunoSEQ multiplex PCR; in TCRdb, only in-frame clones are kept and a portion is missing. This sample has roughly 140,000 clones, with 60% to 80% found just once. Sequenced material: PBMCs. Receptors originate from a male donor in good health and CMV-seronegative.

The gene calls are TRBV15 and TRBJ2-5; the D is unclear. The DNA end lines up better with TRBJ2-7; the J call may be wrong. This CDR3 has 14 residues. Germline-derived CDR1 and CDR2 are LNHNV and YYDKDF (reference sequence). This CDR3 is CATSREMISDEQYF. CDR3 DNA sequence: TGTGCCACCAGCAGGGAGATGATCAGCGACGAGCAGTACTTC.

The J gene is TRBJ2-5, the V gene TRBV7-2; tentatively, D is TRBD2 (5 bases). The CDR3 is 12 residues long. Trimming took 6 bases from V and 5 from J, leaving 10 bases between them. Per germline, CDR1 SGHTA and CDR2 FQGNSA. CDR3 residues: CASSSRRETQYF. The CDR3 bases are TGTGCCAGCAGTAGCCGGAGGGAGACCCAGTACTTC.

This clone was recorded once. V is TRBV5-6 and J is TRBJ2-1; tentatively, D is TRBD2 (6 bases). The V end lost 4 bases, the J end lost 0 bases, and 14 bases lay between the germline ends. The CDR3 is made up of 16 amino acids. From germline, CDR1 is SGHDT and CDR2 YYEEEE. The CDR3 reads CASSDSRGSSYNEQFF. CDR3 nucleotides: TGTGCCAGCAGCGACTCGCGGGGTAGCTCCTACAATGAGCAGTTCTTC.

The gene calls are TRBV5-6 and TRBJ2-5; TRBD1 matches 8 bases. The DNA matches TRBJ2-7 better at its end, which makes the J call doubtful. CDR3 length: 14 residues. Germline loops: CDR1 SGHDT, CDR2 YYEEEE. CDR3 bases: TGTGCCAGCAGCTTTGGGACAGGTACTGACGAGCAGTACTTC. It yields the protein CASSFGTGTDEQYF.

The chain recombines TRBV18 with TRBJ1-1, with D possibly TRBD1 on 5 matching bases. V lost 3 bases, J lost 1 base, and 15 bases lay in between. The germline V gene encodes CDR1 KGHSH and CDR2 LQKENI. The CDR3 has 16 amino acids. CDR3 amino acids: CASSPWGGHTNTEAFF. The CDR3 region has the DNA TGTGCCAGCTCACCGTGGGGAGGACATACGAACACTGAAGCTTTCTTT.

The rearrangement links TRBV18 to TRBJ2-7; weak D call: TRBD2 (7 bases). Germline assignment: CDR1 KGHSH and CDR2 LQKENI. The CDR3 contains 14 residues. V lost 6 bases and J lost 1, with 13 bases in between. CDR3 in amino acids: CASSSGGLSYEQYF. CDR3 nucleotides: TGTGCCAGCTCTTCCGGGGGGCTGTCCTACGAGCAGTACTTC.

The chain couples TRBV5-4 to TRBJ1-4; 7 nucleotides match TRBD1. Trimming at V came to 3 bases and at J to 3 bases, leaving 14 bases not matched to a gene. Germline V gene sequence: CDR1 SGHNT, CDR2 YYREEE (reference sequence). This CDR3 spans 18 amino acids. CDR3 loop: CASSWGPKAQGANEKLFF. CDR3 in DNA: TGTGCCAGCAGCTGGGGGCCGAAAGCCCAGGGGGCTAATGAAAAACTGTTTTTT.

On this clone: At one end, the junction sequence differs from germline, possibly due to a read error. V is TRBV7-9 and J is TRBJ2-7, with TRBD1 identical over 7 bases. This CDR3 is 13 amino acids long. Germline assignment: CDR1 SEHNR and CDR2 FQNEAQ (reference sequence). DNA of the CDR3: TGTTCCAGCAGCTTATACAGGGGCTACGAGCAGTACTTC. It encodes CSSSLYRGYEQYF. The full variable domain, rest sourced from reference TRBV7-9 and TRBJ2-7, is DTGVSQNPRHKITKRGQNVTFRCDPISEHNRLYWYRQTLGQGPEFLTYFQNEAQLEKSRLLSDRFSAERPKGSFSTLEIQRTEQGDSAMYLCSSSLYRGYEQYFGPGTRLTVT.

This chain links TRBV6-5 with TRBJ1-2, with TRBD1 matching 7 bases. Germline V gene lookup returns CDR1 MNHEY and CDR2 SVGAGI. The CDR3 consists of 15 residues. V lost 5 bases and J lost 4; bases outside the gene matches: 10. The CDR3 region has the DNA TGTGCCAGCAGTCCCACGGGAGGGGGCGGCTATGGCTACACCTTC. This codes for CASSPTGGGGYGYTF.

This clone occurred a few times. The chain joins TRBV5-1 to TRBJ2-5; possible D gene TRBD2, 6 bases. The CDR3 consists of 13 residues. The V and J ends lost 3 bases and 5 bases respectively, with 11 bases between them. Germline V gives CDR1 SGHRS, CDR2 YFSETQ. CDR3 sequence: CASSSRGLETQYF. CDR3 in DNA: TGCGCCAGCAGCTCCCGGGGGTTGGAGACCCAGTACTTC.

The chain combines TRBV5-1 with TRBJ1-4; D possibly corresponds to TRBD1 (6 bases). V was clipped by 0 bases and J by 8 bases, with 14 bases between them. Germline assignment: CDR1 SGHRS and CDR2 YFSETQ. The CDR3 spans 15 residues. Here the CDR3 reads CASSLAGGQGEKLFF. DNA for the CDR3: TGCGCCAGCAGCTTGGCCGGGGGGCAGGGGGAAAAACTGTTTTTT.

To note about this clone: The junction and the germline gene differ at one end; a read error may be behind it. This rearrangement joins TRBV7-3 to TRBJ2-2; 8 bases are a match to TRBD2. Germline loops: CDR1 SGHTA, CDR2 FQGTGA. There are 19 residues in the CDR3. For the CDR3, the DNA is TGTTCCAGCAGCTTAAATGTTGTGCTCGGCGGGAGGATCACCGGGGAGCTGTTTTTT. The encoded protein is CSSSLNVVLGGRITGELFF. The full variable domain, in which reference TRBV7-3 and TRBJ2-2 provide the parts outside the CDR3, is GAGVSQTPSNKVTEKGKYVELRCDPISGHTALYWYRQSLGQGPEFLIYFQGTGAADDSGLPNDRFFAVRPEGSVSTLKIQRTERGDSAVYLCSSSLNVVLGGRITGELFFGEGSRLTVL.

This chain connects TRBV6-4 to TRBJ1-1; a weak D match, TRBD1 (5 bases). The CDR3 covers 15 residues. V gave up 6 bases and J gave up 0 bases, with 14 bases separating them. Per the germline V gene, CDR1 is MRHNA and CDR2 is SNTAGT. The CDR3 sequence: CASRPDSYMNTEAFF. For the CDR3, the DNA is TGTGCCAGCAGACCCGACAGTTACATGAACACTGAAGCTTTCTTT.

The V call is TRBV5-4, the J call TRBJ1-2, with a tentative D call TRBD1 (5 bases). V was pared by 2 bases and J by 0 bases, with 17 bases between. CDR1 and CDR2 (germline): SGHNT, YYREEE (reference sequence). The CDR3 has 17 residues. This CDR3 reads CASSFGGEEPTNYGYTF. The DNA of the CDR3 is TGTGCCAGCAGCTTCGGGGGTGAGGAACCTACTAACTATGGCTACACCTTC.

The genes are TRBV27 and TRBJ2-7; possibly TRBD2 for D (7 bases). The CDR3 extends over 15 amino acids. The V gene's germline CDR1 is MNHEY and CDR2 SMNVEV (reference sequence). Trimming left V 6 bases short and J 1 base short, with 16 bases between. The CDR3 reads CASRLGGGLSYEQYF. DNA of the CDR3: TGTGCCAGCAGGTTAGGGGGGGGCCTTTCCTACGAGCAGTACTTC.

The CDR3, as DNA: TGTGCCAGCAGTTACTCCTCGGGTCAAGAGACCCAGTACTTC. This translates into CASSYSSGQETQYF. The chain carries TRBV6-6 and TRBJ2-5; the D is unclear. This CDR3 has 14 amino acids. The V gene's germline CDR1 is MNHNY and CDR2 SVGAGI (reference sequence). The germline V and J ends were trimmed by 0 bases and 2 bases, with 7 bases remaining between them.

The rearrangement joins TRBV5-4 to TRBJ2-5; 10 bases line up with TRBD2. Germline-derived CDR1 and CDR2 are SGHNT and YYREEE (reference sequence). The CDR3 loop spans 18 amino acids. V dropped 0 bases and J dropped 4; count of bases not matched to a gene: 12. Here the CDR3 reads CASSLVLAGVGVGETQYF. The CDR3 bases are TGTGCCAGCAGCTTGGTTCTAGCGGGAGTGGGGGTAGGAGAGACCCAGTACTTC.

This chain joins TRBV5-4 and TRBJ1-4; 8 bases agree with TRBD1. V dropped 5 bases and J dropped 5; count of bases not matched to a gene: 14. The CDR3 length is 17 residues. Germline-derived CDR1 and CDR2 are SGHNT and YYREEE (reference sequence). The CDR3 is CASRPGTGSSRNEKLFF. The CDR3 DNA reads as TGTGCCAGCAGGCCCGGGACAGGATCATCGCGGAATGAAAAACTGTTTTTT.

This clone was observed a single time. CDR3 bases: TGTGCCAGCGGCTTGAGACTAGCGGGGGCCACAGATACGCAGTATTTT. It translates to CASGLRLAGATDTQYF. This chain links TRBV2 with TRBJ2-3, with TRBD2 matching 12 bases. Germline CDR1 is SNHLY and CDR2 is FYNNEI. V gave up 8 bases and J gave up 2 bases; unmatched junction bases: 8. This CDR3 contains 16 residues.

The chain links TRBV5-1 to TRBJ2-7, with TRBD1 as a possible D gene (6 bases). Germline CDR1 reads SGHRS; CDR2 reads YFSETQ. Between the trimmed V and J ends, which lost 2 bases and 2 bases, there was a span of 8 bases. CDR3 size: 13 residues. CDR3 nucleotide sequence: TGCGCCAGCAGCTTACAGGGAGCCTACGAGCAGTACTTC. Amino acid sequence: CASSLQGAYEQYF.

This chain links TRBV18 with TRBJ1-1; tentatively, D is TRBD1 (5 bases). Germline CDR1 KGHSH, CDR2 LQKENI. The CDR3 runs 14 residues. V was trimmed by 1 base and J by 4 bases, leaving 10 bases between them. This CDR3 is CASSPREGATEAFF. CDR3 in DNA: TGTGCCAGCTCACCACGAGAAGGGGCCACTGAAGCTTTCTTT.

The chain employs TRBV9 and TRBJ1-1; 8 positions match TRBD1. With 3 bases clipped from V and 6 bases from J, the junction kept 7 bases outside the gene matches. CDR1 is SGDLS and CDR2 is YYNGEE in the germline V gene. The CDR3 runs 14 residues. The CDR3 nucleotides read TGTGCCAGCAGCGGGACAGGGCCCCTGGCTGAAGCTTTCTTT. Translated: CASSGTGPLAEAFF.

The V and J genes are TRBV6-5 and TRBJ2-5, with a possible D match to TRBD1 (6 bases). Germline CDR1 and CDR2: MNHEY and SVGAGI. This CDR3 has 15 residues. V was clipped by 5 bases and J by 5 bases, with 18 bases between them. The CDR3 loop is CASSPLPGDGETQYF. The CDR3, as DNA: TGTGCCAGCAGTCCCCTCCCAGGGGATGGGGAGACCCAGTACTTC.

The chain employs TRBV5-1 and TRBJ1-2, with D possibly being TRBD1 (5 bases). Germline V gene data show CDR1 as SGHRS and CDR2 as YFSETQ. Trimming pared 4 bases from V and 8 bases from J, leaving 21 bases between. The CDR3 contains 15 residues. Written as DNA, the CDR3 is TGCGCCAGCAGCGCGGGGGACGGCTATGTCGACGGCTACACCTTC. Residues: CASSAGDGYVDGYTF. Drawing the rest from reference TRBV5-1 and TRBJ1-2, the complete variable domain is KAGVTQTPRYLIKTRGQQVTLSCSPISGHRSVSWYQQTPGQGLQFLFEYFSETQRNKGNFPGRFSGRQFSNSRSEMNVSTLELGDSALYLCASSAGDGYVDGYTFGSGTRLTVV.

Note on this clone: The same CDR3 also results from other DNA sequences found in this sample. CDR3 in amino acids: CASSLGQGNEKLFF. CDR3 in DNA: TGCGCCAGCAGCTTGGGTCAGGGTAATGAAAAACTGTTTTTT. V and J are TRBV5-1 and TRBJ1-4; a weak D match, TRBD1 (5 bases). V shed 0 bases and J shed 4 bases, with 7 bases lying between them. The germline V gene encodes CDR1 SGHRS and CDR2 YFSETQ. There are 14 residues in the CDR3.

The CDR3 protein is CASSALGLAGRNEQFF. The CDR3 DNA reads as TGTGCCAGCAGTGCATTGGGACTAGCGGGTAGGAATGAGCAGTTCTTC. The rearrangement links TRBV6-6 to TRBJ2-1; 12 bases fit TRBD2. The CDR3 runs to 16 residues. Germline CDR1 MNHNY, CDR2 SVGAGI (reference sequence). The trim removed 5 bases at V and 7 bases at J, leaving 9 bases unmatched.

Regarding this clone: Other DNA sequences within the sample encode an identical CDR3. The genes are TRBV6-6 and TRBJ2-7, with D tentatively TRBD1 (6 bases). Germline V gene lookup returns CDR1 MNHNY and CDR2 SVGAGI (reference sequence). Trimming stripped 4 bases from V and 4 bases from J, with 8 bases between. The CDR3 extends over 12 amino acids. The CDR3 nucleotides are TGTGCCAGCAGTTCTACAGGGTACGAGCAGTACTTC. Protein product: CASSSTGYEQYF.

The chain uses TRBV5-4 and TRBJ1-1, with TRBD1 as a possible D gene (5 bases). The CDR3 is 15 residues long. The germline V and J ends were trimmed by 4 bases and 0 bases, with 13 bases remaining between them. Germline CDR1 SGHNT, CDR2 YYREEE (reference sequence). The CDR3 DNA follows: TGTGCCAGCAGCCCGGGGGGGGAATTGAACACTGAAGCTTTCTTT. This translates into CASSPGGELNTEAFF.

CDR3 in amino acids: CASSLAGRGRIGGYTF. CDR3 coding DNA: TGTGCCAGCAGCTTGGCCGGAAGGGGGCGAATCGGTGGCTACACCTTC. V is TRBV5-6 and J is TRBJ1-2; 7 bases fit TRBD1. Germline V gives CDR1 SGHDT, CDR2 YYEEEE. J was trimmed by 7 bases and V by 0 bases; bases with no gene match: 12. There are 16 residues in the CDR3.